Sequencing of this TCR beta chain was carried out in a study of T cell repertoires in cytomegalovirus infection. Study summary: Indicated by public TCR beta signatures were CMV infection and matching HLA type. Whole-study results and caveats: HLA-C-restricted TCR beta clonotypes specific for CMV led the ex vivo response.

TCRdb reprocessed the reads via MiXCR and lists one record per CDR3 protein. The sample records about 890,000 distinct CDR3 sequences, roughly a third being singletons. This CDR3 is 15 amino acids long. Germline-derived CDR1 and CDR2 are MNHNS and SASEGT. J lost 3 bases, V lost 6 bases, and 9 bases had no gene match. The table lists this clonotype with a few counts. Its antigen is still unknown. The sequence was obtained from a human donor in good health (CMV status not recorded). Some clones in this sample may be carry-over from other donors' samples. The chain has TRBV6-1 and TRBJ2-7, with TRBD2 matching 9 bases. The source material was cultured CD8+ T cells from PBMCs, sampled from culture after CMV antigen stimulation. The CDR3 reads CASSGSLAGYYEQYF. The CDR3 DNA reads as TGTGCCAGCAGCGGTTCTCTAGCGGGGTACTACGAGCAGTACTTC.